This T cell receptor beta chain was captured in a study of response to subunit inactivated influenza vaccine. This clonotype appeared a few times. Its specificity is not known. TCRdb re-analysed the RT-PCR reads in MiXCR, keeping a single row per CDR3 protein. The table records under 750,000 distinct CDR3 sequences, roughly 12% of them present only once. Regarding the study as a whole: T cells newly recruited by each seasonal influenza vaccination are few, the authors suggested.

Material: PBMCs from blood, obtained on the day of vaccination. The TCR comes from a man between 50 and 59 years old who received an inactivated influenza vaccine.

CDR3 residues: CASIASGDNEQFF. CDR3 DNA sequence: TGTGCCAGCATCGCTAGCGGGGACAATGAGCAGTTCTTC. The genes are TRBV12-3 or TRBV12-4 and TRBJ2-1, with TRBD2 matching over 9 bases. CDR3 length equals 13 residues. V lost 7 bases to trimming and J lost 5 bases; unmatched junction nucleotides: 3.